The 10 T cell receptor beta chains given below trace back to one sample, sequenced in a study of blood T cells in healthy people across ages. A second 7 to 11 cycle PCR used barcoded and J-beta primers. From the 5' RACE reads, TCRdb called clonotypes with MiXCR, one entry per CDR3 protein. The data show 800,000 to 950,000 distinct CDR3 sequences, under 35% seen once. Another study also made use of these data, one on T cells of mothers and their children.

Sample: blood. These receptors came from a woman between 35 and 50 years old in good health.

The chain has TRBV6-5 and TRBJ1-1, with a weak D call TRBD1 (5 bases). The CDR3 is 13 residues long. Deletions cut 5 bases from V and 1 base from J, with 8 bases between. CDR1 is MNHEY, CDR2 SVGAGI, per germline. CDR3 nucleotide sequence: TGTGCCAGCAGTCGGGGGACGAACACTGAAGCTTTCTTT. As protein: CASSRGTNTEAFF.

This clonotype has a handful of counts. The chain couples TRBV25-1 to TRBJ2-5, with a weak D call TRBD1 (5 bases). Germline CDR1 and CDR2: MGHDK and SYGVNS. V was pared by 9 bases and J by 5 bases, with 19 bases between. The CDR3 runs to 14 residues. The DNA for the CDR3 is TGTGCCAGTAAAAGGGGTACCACTGGGGAGACCCAGTACTTC. Its protein is CASKRGTTGETQYF.

This clonotype has a handful of counts. This chain joins TRBV4-3 and TRBJ2-1; 8 positions agree with TRBD2. Germline V lookup: CDR1 LGHNA, CDR2 YSLEER. This CDR3 is built from 15 residues. The ends lost 2 bases at V and 7 bases at J; junction bases unmatched: 7. In DNA form, the CDR3 reads TGCGCCAGCAGCCAAAACGGGGGGGCCCAAAATGAGCAGTTCTTC. This encodes CASSQNGGAQNEQFF.

This clonotype has more than one count but fewer than ten. The genes are TRBV5-1 and TRBJ2-1; TRBD2 might be the D (6 bases). The V end lost 0 bases, the J end lost 13 bases, and 17 bases lay between the germline ends. This CDR3 region has 14 residues. CDR1 and CDR2 (germline): SGHRS, YFSETQ. CDR3 sequence: CASSLGIPRETQFF. The CDR3 region has the DNA TGCGCCAGCAGCTTGGGGATCCCCCGGGAGACCCAGTTCTTC.

V usage is TRBV18 and J usage is TRBJ1-2; D is possibly TRBD1 (5 bases). V was shortened by 0 bases and J by 6 bases, with 11 bases between the two germline ends. The germline V gene has CDR1 KGHSH and CDR2 LQKENI. The CDR3 length is 14 residues. The chain's CDR3 is CASSPPLVGDGYTF. As DNA, the CDR3 is TGTGCCAGCTCACCACCGTTGGTAGGGGATGGCTACACCTTC.

This clonotype was counted at least ten times. The chain joins TRBV20-1 to TRBJ2-7; either TRBD1 or TRBD2 may fit D (6 bases each). Deletions cut 5 bases from V and 5 bases from J, with 22 bases between. CDR1 DFQATT and CDR2 SNEGSKA come from the germline V gene (reference sequence). This CDR3 has 15 residues. CDR3 protein: CSAPTGGGHRDEQYF. The CDR3 DNA follows: TGCAGTGCTCCCACTGGTGGGGGGCACAGGGACGAGCAGTACTTC.

This clonotype was recorded at least ten times. The gene calls are TRBV7-2 and TRBJ2-5, with D possibly matching TRBD1 (6 bases). The CDR3 spans 13 residues. Germline CDR1 is SGHTA and CDR2 is FQGNSA. Trimming took 5 bases from V and 4 from J, leaving 11 bases between them. CDR3 sequence reads: CASSGSGAETQYF. The DNA of the CDR3 is TGTGCCAGCAGCGGCTCAGGGGCAGAGACCCAGTACTTC.

This clonotype was picked up many times. V is TRBV12-3 or TRBV12-4 and J is TRBJ2-5, with D maybe TRBD2 (5 bases). The ends were cut back, 6 bases at V and 4 bases at J, with 15 bases in the middle. The CDR3 length is 14 residues. The CDR3 reads CASRRTATRETQYF. For the CDR3, the DNA is TGTGCCAGCAGACGGACTGCCACCCGAGAGACCCAGTACTTC.

This clonotype showed up just a few times. The chain is built from TRBV7-9 and TRBJ1-1; no firm D call. Germline-derived CDR1 and CDR2 are SEHNR and FQNEAQ (reference sequence). The CDR3 has 13 residues. The V end was cut by 4 bases, the J end by 3 bases, with 9 bases between. CDR3 in amino acids: CASSSLTYTEAFF. The CDR3 region has the DNA TGTGCCAGCAGCTCGTTAACCTACACTGAAGCTTTCTTT.

This clonotype was counted only a few times. CDR3 bases: TGTGCCAGCAGCCTTGACGGGCCTTTATCAGATACGCAGTATTTT. Translating it yields CASSLDGPLSDTQYF. The V gene is TRBV7-3, the J gene TRBJ2-3, with D uncertain. Germline CDR1 reads SGHTA; CDR2 reads FQGTGA. The CDR3 is 15 amino acids. V lost 5 bases to trimming and J lost 4 bases, with 16 bases between them. Full variable domain (missing parts from reference TRBV7-3 and TRBJ2-3): GAGVSQTPSNKVTEKGKYVELRCDPISGHTALYWYRQSLGQGPEFLIYFQGTGAADDSGLPNDRFFAVRPEGSVSTLKIQRTERGDSAVYLCASSLDGPLSDTQYFGPGTRLTVL.